This T cell receptor beta chain was documented in a study of PD-L1 blockade in urothelial cancer. Study-wide background: Blood samples contained a median approximately 140,000 T cells.

V was pared by 1 base and J by 0 bases, with 7 bases between. The CDR3 contains 14 residues. Germline lookup yields CDR1 SGHNT and CDR2 YENEEA. Time point reported: peripheral blood 6 weeks after treatment start. TCRdb's table, derived via immunoSEQ multiplex PCR, lists solely in-frame clones and lacks some. The top ten clones hold around 2.4% of a sample with 100,000 to 150,000 clones, 86% of them seen once. The V gene is TRBV11-3, the J gene TRBJ2-7; D is unclear. The material was PBMCs, obtained around atezolizumab (anti-PD-L1) treatment. This TCR came from a man aged 45-65 years with urothelial cancer. CDR3 protein: CASSLVSSSYEQYF. CDR3 coding DNA: TGTGCCAGCAGCTTAGTAAGTAGCTCCTACGAGCAGTACTTC.